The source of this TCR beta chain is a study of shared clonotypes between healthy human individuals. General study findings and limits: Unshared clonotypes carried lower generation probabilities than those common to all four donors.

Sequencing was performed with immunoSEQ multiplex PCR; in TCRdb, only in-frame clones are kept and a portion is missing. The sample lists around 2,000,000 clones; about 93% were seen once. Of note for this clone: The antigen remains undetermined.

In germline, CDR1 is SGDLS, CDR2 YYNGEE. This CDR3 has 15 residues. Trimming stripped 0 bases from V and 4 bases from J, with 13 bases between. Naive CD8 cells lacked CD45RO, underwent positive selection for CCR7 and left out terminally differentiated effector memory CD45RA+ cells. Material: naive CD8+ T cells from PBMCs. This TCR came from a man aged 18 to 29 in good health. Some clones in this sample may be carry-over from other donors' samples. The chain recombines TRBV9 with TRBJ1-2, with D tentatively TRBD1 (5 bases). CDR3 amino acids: CASSVAGGEVYGYTF. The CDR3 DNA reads TGTGCCAGCAGCGTAGCCGGGGGAGAAGTCTATGGCTACACCTTC.